These 3 T cell receptor beta chains came from one sample sequenced in a study of cytomegalovirus exposure and HLA in healthy donors. The study ran its PCR with 60 Vbeta and 13 Jbeta primers. Assay: immunoSEQ multiplex PCR; the TCRdb copy retains only in-frame clones and omits some. This sample's clone table lists approximately 52,000 clones. The sample consisted of PBMCs. These receptors were collected from a woman aged 55-70 years in good health and CMV-seropositive.

Worth noting for this clone: The junction differs from germline at one of its ends, possibly a read error. The chain has TRBV19 and TRBJ1-6, with TRBD1 identical over 7 bases. Germline V gives CDR1 LNHDA, CDR2 SQIVND (reference sequence). The CDR3 totals 15 residues. CDR3 nucleotide sequence: TGTGCCAGCCAGGGGCAGGGGGGTTATGATTCACACCTCCACTTT. Translated: CASQGQGGYDSHLHF.

The chain couples TRBV18 to TRBJ2-1, with 7 bases that match TRBD1. This CDR3 region has 14 residues. Germline V CDR1 and CDR2: KGHSH, LQKENI. J lost 6 bases, V lost 4 bases, and 6 bases had no gene match. This CDR3 is CASSQNRDSNEQFF. The CDR3, as DNA: TGTGCCAGCTCACAAAACCGGGACAGCAATGAGCAGTTCTTC.

CDR3 protein: CASSQGQLNSSQETQYF. The CDR3 bases are TGTGCCAGCAGCCAAGGACAGCTCAATAGTTCGCAAGAGACCCAGTACTTC. The V call is TRBV11-1, the J call TRBJ2-5; tentative D call: TRBD1 (6 bases). The CDR3 runs 17 residues. Germline loops: CDR1 SGHAT, CDR2 FQDESV (reference sequence). Deletions cut 5 bases from V and 2 bases from J, with 21 bases between.